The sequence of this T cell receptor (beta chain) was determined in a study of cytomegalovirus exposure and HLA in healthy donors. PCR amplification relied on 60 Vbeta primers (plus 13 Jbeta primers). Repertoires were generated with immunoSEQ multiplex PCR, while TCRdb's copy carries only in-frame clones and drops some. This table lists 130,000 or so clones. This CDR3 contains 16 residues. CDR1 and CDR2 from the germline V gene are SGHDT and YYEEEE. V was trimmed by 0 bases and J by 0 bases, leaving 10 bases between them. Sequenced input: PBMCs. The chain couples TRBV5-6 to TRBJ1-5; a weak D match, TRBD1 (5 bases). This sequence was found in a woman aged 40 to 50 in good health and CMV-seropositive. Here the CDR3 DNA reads TGTGCCAGCAGCTTGGAACGACAGTATAGCAATCAGCCCCAGCATTTT. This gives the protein CASSLERQYSNQPQHF.